These 5 T cell receptor beta chains were all obtained from the same sample, sequenced in a study of regulatory T cells in long-lasting Graves disease. Researchers made TCR beta libraries by using iRepertoire HTBI primers and running Arm-PCR on CDR3 regions. TCRdb passed the multiplex PCR reads through MiXCR, listing each CDR3 protein once. The repertoire consists of 400,000 to 500,000 distinct CDR3 sequences, with roughly a fifth occurring once and the leading ten covering approximately 14%. Time point defined: persistent/refractory GD, antithyroid drugs over 5 years with positive TRAb. Making the TCR library involved RNA that had been extracted from PBMCs. The starting material was peripheral blood mononuclear cells (PBMCs), obtained when the disease was refractory, from a patient treated with antithyroid drugs. Source of these receptors: a female donor with Graves disease.

This rearrangement joins TRBV5-1 to TRBJ2-5, with 11 nucleotides matching TRBD1. CDR1 and CDR2 (germline): SGHRS, YFSETQ. The CDR3 spans 16 residues. V lost 2 bases to trimming and J lost 4 bases; unmatched junction nucleotides: 7. CDR3 region: CASSFTPGTGGETQYF. CDR3 in DNA: TGCGCCAGCAGCTTTACCCCCGGGACAGGGGGAGAGACCCAGTACTTC.

The genes are TRBV10-3 and TRBJ1-1; 11 nucleotides align to TRBD1. CDR1 and CDR2 (germline): ENHRY, SYGVKD. There are 18 residues in the CDR3. V shed 5 bases, J shed 3 bases, and the junction held 14 bases outside the gene matches. The CDR3 nucleotides are TGTGCCATCAGTACAAGGACAGGGGGCAGCCTTATTTACACTGAAGCTTTCTTT. Protein product: CAISTRTGGSLIYTEAFF.

J is TRBJ2-2 and V is TRBV19; 8 nucleotides align to TRBD1. The CDR3 has 15 residues. The germline gives CDR1 LNHDA, CDR2 SQIVND (reference sequence). V shed 4 bases, J shed 7 bases, and the junction held 8 bases outside the gene matches. The CDR3 DNA reads as TGTGCCAGTAGTACCCCGGGACAGGTAGTCGGGGAGCTGTTTTTT. Translation: CASSTPGQVVGELFF. The complete variable domain, with remaining parts taken from reference TRBV19 and TRBJ2-2, reads DGGITQSPKYLFRKEGQNVTLSCEQNLNHDAMYWYRQDPGQGLRLIYYSQIVNDFQKGDIAEGYSVSREKKESFPLTVTSAQKNPTAFYLCASSTPGQVVGELFFGEGSRLTVL.

This rearrangement joins TRBV19 to TRBJ2-7; tentative D call: TRBD2 (6 bases). Germline CDR1 reads LNHDA; CDR2 reads SQIVND (reference sequence). V shed 3 bases and J shed 0 bases, with 9 bases lying between them. CDR3 size: 14 residues. The CDR3, as DNA: TGTGCCAGTAGTATTTCGGGAGTCTCCTACGAGCAGTACTTC. Translation: CASSISGVSYEQYF.

The chain uses TRBV19 and TRBJ2-7, with 12 bases aligning to TRBD1. Germline-derived CDR1 and CDR2 are LNHDA and SQIVND (reference sequence). This CDR3 has 14 residues. V gave up 10 bases and J gave up 7 bases; unmatched junction bases: 11. CDR3 amino acids: CATQPGQGAGEQYF. The CDR3 DNA reads TGTGCCACTCAACCGGGACAGGGGGCTGGGGAGCAGTACTTC.